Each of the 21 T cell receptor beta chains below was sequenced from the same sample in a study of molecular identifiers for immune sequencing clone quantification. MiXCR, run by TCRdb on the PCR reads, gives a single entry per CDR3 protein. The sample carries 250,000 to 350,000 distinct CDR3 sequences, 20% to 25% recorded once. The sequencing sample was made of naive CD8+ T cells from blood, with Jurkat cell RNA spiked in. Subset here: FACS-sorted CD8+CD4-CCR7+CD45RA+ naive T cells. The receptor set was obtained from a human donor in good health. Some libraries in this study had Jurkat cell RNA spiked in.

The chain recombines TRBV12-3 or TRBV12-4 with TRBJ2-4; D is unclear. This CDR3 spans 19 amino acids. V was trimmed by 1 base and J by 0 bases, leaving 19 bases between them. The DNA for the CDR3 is TGTGCCAGCAGTTTAGGAAGGCGTTCCCTCCGGACAGCCAAAAACATTCAGTACTTC. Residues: CASSLGRRSLRTAKNIQYF.

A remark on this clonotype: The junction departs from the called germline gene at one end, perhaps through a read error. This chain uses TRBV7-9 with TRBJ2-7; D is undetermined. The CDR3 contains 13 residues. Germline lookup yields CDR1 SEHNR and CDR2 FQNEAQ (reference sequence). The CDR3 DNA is TGTGCCAGCAGCCCACCGGCCTCCCACGAGCAGTACTTC. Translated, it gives CASSPPASHEQYF.

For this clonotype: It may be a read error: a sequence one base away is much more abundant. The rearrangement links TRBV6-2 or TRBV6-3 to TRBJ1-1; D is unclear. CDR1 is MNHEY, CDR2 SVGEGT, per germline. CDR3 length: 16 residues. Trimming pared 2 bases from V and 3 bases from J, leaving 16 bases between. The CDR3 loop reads CASSYPADPVYTEAFF. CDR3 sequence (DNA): TGTGCCAGCAGTTACCCAGCGGACCCAGTTTACACTGAAGCTTTCTTT.

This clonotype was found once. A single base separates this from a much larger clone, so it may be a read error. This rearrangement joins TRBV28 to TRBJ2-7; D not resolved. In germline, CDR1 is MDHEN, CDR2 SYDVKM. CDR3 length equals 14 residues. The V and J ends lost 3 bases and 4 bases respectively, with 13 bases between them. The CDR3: CASSFSAGSYEQYF. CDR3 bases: TGTGCCAGCAGTTTCTCGGCTGGCAGTTACGAGCAGTACTTC.

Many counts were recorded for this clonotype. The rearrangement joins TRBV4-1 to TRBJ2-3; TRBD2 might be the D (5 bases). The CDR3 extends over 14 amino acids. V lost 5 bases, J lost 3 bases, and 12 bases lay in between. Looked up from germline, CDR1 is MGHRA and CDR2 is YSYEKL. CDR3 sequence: CASSYEGTTDTQYF. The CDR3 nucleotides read TGCGCCAGCAGCTACGAGGGTACAACAGATACGCAGTATTTT.

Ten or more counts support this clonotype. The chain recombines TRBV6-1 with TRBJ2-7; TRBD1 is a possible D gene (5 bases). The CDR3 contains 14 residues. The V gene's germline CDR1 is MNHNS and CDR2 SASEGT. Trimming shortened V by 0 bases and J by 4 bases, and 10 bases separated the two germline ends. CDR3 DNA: TGTGCCAGCAGTGAAGCGTATGGGGCATACGAGCAGTACTTC. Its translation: CASSEAYGAYEQYF.

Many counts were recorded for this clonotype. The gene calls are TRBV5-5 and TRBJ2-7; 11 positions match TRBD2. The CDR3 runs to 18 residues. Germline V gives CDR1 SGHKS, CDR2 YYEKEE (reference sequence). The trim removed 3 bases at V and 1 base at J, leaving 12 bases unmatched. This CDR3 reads CASSSSLAGAAGSYEQYF. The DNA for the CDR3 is TGTGCCAGCAGCTCCTCACTAGCGGGGGCCGCCGGTTCCTACGAGCAGTACTTC.

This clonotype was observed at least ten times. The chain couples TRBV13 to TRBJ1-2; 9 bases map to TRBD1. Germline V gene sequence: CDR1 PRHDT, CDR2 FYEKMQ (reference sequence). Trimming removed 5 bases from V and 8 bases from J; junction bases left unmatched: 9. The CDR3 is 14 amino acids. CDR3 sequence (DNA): TGTGCCAGCAGCCAACAGGGGGCTGGATACGGCTACACCTTC. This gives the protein CASSQQGAGYGYTF.

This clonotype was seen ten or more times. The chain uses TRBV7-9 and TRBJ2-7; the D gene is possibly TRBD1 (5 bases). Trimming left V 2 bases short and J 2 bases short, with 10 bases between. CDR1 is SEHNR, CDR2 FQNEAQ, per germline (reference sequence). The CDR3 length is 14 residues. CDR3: CASSLQQDPYEQYF. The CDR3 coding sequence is TGTGCCAGCAGCTTACAACAGGATCCCTACGAGCAGTACTTC.

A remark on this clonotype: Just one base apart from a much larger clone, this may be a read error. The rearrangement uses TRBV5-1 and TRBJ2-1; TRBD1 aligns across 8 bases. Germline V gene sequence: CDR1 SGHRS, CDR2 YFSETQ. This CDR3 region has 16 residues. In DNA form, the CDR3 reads TGCGCCAGCGGCTTGCATTCAAGGACAGGGAGCAATGAGCAGTTCTTC. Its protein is CASGLHSRTGSNEQFF.

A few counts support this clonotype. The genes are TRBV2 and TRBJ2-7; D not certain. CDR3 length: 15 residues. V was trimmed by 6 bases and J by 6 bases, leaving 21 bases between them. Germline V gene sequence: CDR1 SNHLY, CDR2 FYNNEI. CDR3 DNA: TGTGCCAGCAGGACTGGGCTAGGTGAACTGGCCGAGCAGTACTTC. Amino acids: CASRTGLGELAEQYF. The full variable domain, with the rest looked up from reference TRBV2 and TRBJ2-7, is EPEVTQTPSHQVTQMGQEVILRCVPISNHLYFYWYRQILGQKVEFLVSFYNNEISEKSEIFDDQFSVERPDGSNFTLKIRSTKLEDSAMYFCASRTGLGELAEQYFGPGTRLTVT.

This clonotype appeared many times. CDR3 protein: CSARDYLLSYEQYF. The CDR3 coding sequence is TGCAGTGCTAGGGACTACCTCCTCTCCTACGAGCAGTACTTC. This chain links TRBV20-1 with TRBJ2-7; D may be TRBD2 (6 bases). Germline V gives CDR1 DFQATT, CDR2 SNEGSKA (reference sequence). The CDR3 totals 14 residues. The V end lost 3 bases, the J end lost 0 bases, and 12 bases lay between the germline ends.

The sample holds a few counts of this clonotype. The CDR3 region has the DNA TGTGCCAGCAGCTTGCGGGGGACCTCCTACAATGAGCAGTTCTTC. Encoded protein: CASSLRGTSYNEQFF. The V and J genes are TRBV13 and TRBJ2-1; 7 bases fit TRBD2. Trimming took 3 bases from V and 0 from J; bases not matched to a gene: 2. Germline V lookup: CDR1 PRHDT, CDR2 FYEKMQ (reference sequence). The CDR3 length is 15 residues.

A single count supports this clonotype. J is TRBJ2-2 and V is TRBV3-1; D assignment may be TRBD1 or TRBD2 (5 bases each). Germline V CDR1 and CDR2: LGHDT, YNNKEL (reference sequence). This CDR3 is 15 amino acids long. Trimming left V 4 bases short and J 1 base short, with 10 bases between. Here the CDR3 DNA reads TGTGCCAGCAGCCCGGGACCCGGGAACACCGGGGAGCTGTTTTTT. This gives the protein CASSPGPGNTGELFF.

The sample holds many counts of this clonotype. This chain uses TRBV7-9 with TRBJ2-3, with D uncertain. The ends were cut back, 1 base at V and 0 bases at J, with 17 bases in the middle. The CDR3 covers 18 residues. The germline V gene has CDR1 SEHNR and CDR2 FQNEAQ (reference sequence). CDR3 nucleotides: TGTGCCAGCAGCTTAGTCGTCAAGCCAACCACTAGCACAGATACGCAGTATTTT. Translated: CASSLVVKPTTSTDTQYF.

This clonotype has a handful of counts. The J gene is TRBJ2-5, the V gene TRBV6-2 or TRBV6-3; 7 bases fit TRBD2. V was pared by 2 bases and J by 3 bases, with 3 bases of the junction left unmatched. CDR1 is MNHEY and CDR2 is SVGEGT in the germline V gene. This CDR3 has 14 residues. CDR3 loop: CASSYVSGKETQYF. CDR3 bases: TGTGCCAGCAGTTACGTAAGCGGGAAAGAGACCCAGTACTTC.

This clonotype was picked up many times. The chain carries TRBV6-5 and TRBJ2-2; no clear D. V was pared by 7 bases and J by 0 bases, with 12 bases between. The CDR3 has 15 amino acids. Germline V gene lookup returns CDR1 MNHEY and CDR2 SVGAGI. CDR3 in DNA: TGTGCCAGCACTTTAGCACTACCGAACACCGGGGAGCTGTTTTTT. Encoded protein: CASTLALPNTGELFF.

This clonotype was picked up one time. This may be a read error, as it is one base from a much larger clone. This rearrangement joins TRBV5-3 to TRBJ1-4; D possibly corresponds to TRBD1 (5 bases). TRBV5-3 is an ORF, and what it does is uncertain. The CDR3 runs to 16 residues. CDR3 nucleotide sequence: TGTGCCAGCAGCTTGTTTGTGACAGCAACTAATGAACAACTGTTTTTT. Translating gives CASSLFVTATNEQLFF.

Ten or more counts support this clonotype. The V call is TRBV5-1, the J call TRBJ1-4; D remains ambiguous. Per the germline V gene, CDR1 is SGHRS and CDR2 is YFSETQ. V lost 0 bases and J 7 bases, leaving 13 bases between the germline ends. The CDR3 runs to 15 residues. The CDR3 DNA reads TGCGCCAGCAGCTTGGATCCACTCCAGCGTGAAAAACTGTTTTTT. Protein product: CASSLDPLQREKLFF.

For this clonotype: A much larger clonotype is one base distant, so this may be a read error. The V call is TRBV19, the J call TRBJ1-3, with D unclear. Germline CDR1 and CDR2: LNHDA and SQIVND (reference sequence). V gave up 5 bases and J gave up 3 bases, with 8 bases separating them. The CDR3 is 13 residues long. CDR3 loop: CASSGVLGNTIYF. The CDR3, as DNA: TGTGCCAGTAGTGGAGTTCTTGGAAACACCATATATTTT.

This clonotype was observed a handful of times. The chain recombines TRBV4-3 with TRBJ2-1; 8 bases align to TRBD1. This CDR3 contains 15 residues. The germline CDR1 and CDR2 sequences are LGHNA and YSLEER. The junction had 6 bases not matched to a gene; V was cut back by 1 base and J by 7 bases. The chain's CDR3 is CASSQGTGRENEQFF. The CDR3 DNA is TGCGCCAGCAGCCAAGGGACAGGGCGGGAAAATGAGCAGTTCTTC.